This TCR beta chain was sequenced for a study of shared clonotypes between healthy human individuals. Study overall: Each donor contributed plates that comprised three CD4 naive, three CD4 memory, two CD8 naive and one CD8 memory. Study results and caveats: Larger estimated richness was generally recorded for naive subsets relative to memory subsets.

V was cut by 5 bases and J by 5 bases, with 21 bases left in between. The CDR3 runs to 16 residues. Germline values: CDR1 SEHNR, CDR2 FQNEAQ (reference sequence). Naive CD8 cells lacked CD45RO, underwent positive selection for CCR7 and left out terminally differentiated effector memory CD45RA+ cells. Each of the donors was a healthy adult who was HIV-negative and had not had a recent acute infection or vaccination. Sequencing used immunoSEQ multiplex PCR; TCRdb keeps in-frame clones, though not all of them. The sample records about 2.1 million clones, 93% being singletons. Note on this clone: Its matching antigen is unknown.

This rearrangement joins TRBV7-9 to TRBJ1-2, with D tentatively TRBD1 (5 bases). The sample was naive CD8+ T cells from PBMCs. This TCR derives from a man between 18 and 29 years old in good health. Some clones in this sample may be carry-over from other donors' samples. DNA for the CDR3: TGTGCCAGCAGCCCCCCGGCAGGGTCCTATTTTTATGGCTACACCTTC. Protein sequence: CASSPPAGSYFYGYTF.